This T cell receptor beta chain was captured by sequencing in a study of cytomegalovirus exposure and HLA in healthy donors. Study-wide context: A prior study identified approximately 120 million unique TCR beta sequences from roughly 180 million T cells. Study-level points and caveats: The listing of 160 or so TCR beta chains classed them as cytomegalovirus-associated.

60 Vbeta and 13 Jbeta primers were used in PCR. TCRdb's table, derived via immunoSEQ multiplex PCR, lists solely in-frame clones and lacks some. The sample contains 150,000 to 200,000 clones, about four fifths of which appear only once. As regards this clone: Its cognate antigen is unknown.

After removal of 3 bases from V and 7 bases from J, the junction contained 10 bases not matched to a gene. The germline CDR1 and CDR2 sequences are MGHRA and YSYEKL. The CDR3 is 17 residues long. Nominally healthy donors were sampled, though unrecorded immune exposures were likely. This sequence joins TRBV4-1 and TRBJ1-6; 9 positions agree with TRBD1. The sequence was obtained from a man aged 18-30 years in good health and CMV-seronegative. The sequenced material came from PBMCs. CDR3 nucleotides: TGCGCCAGCAGCCAGTGGACAGGGGCCAGAGAGAATTCACCCCTCCACTTT. Its protein is CASSQWTGARENSPLHF.